This T cell receptor beta chain was captured by sequencing in a study of identical twins (dated by TCRdb to about 2016). Context from the whole study: To test whether fetal clonotypes persist, this study deep-sequenced TCR alpha and beta repertoires from monozygotic twins, from unrelated adults of various ages, and from cord blood. To rule out contamination, replicate twin experiments were performed at different times with different library preparation protocols.

Libraries came from 5' RACE. Instrument used: Illumina HiSeq 2000. Template switching introduced a universal primer binding site; the final cDNA contained a unique molecular identifier, enabling accurate counting of TCR cDNA molecules. Specific primers in the conserved constant-segment region were used to synthesize first-strand cDNA for the TCR alpha and beta chains. To control for contamination, each cDNA library was double barcoded with a SMART-Mk sample barcode plus Illumina barcodes. TruSeq adapter sequences along with Illumina sample barcodes were introduced in two successive PCR steps. TCR alpha and beta cDNA libraries were sequenced on the Illumina HiSeq platform with custom primers. Turning to the authors' computational methods: Raw reads were processed with MiGEC to extract unique molecular identifiers, and MiXCR was used to determine CDR3 positions. For each individual, recombination models were inferred using an EM algorithm with the repgenHMM and IGoR tools. The analysis of shared clonotypes was done with the tcR package in R, with sharing normalized by the product of cloneset sizes. To study raw recombination free of thymic and clonal selection effects, out-of-frame nonproductive sequences were analyzed. TCRdb trimmed the raw reads at Q25, called clones with MiXCR and kept productive beta chains. Each CDR3 protein appears once, grouped with its most common genes and DNA. These V and J calls derive from TCRdb rather than the authors' analysis. The sample table contains a few hundred thousand distinct CDR3 sequences; only one count was recorded for 7.5% to 10% of them. The ten largest clonotypes hold 2.5% to 3% of the sample.

All donors were healthy Caucasians. Three pairs of female monozygotic twins, all aged about 18 to 30 years, made up the twin cohort. The RNA used for TCR libraries was isolated from peripheral blood mononuclear cells. Regarding this clonotype: Its specific antigen is unknown. It has no much larger one-base neighbor in the sample; base qualities were not kept.

Beyond this particular receptor, the publication reports: Compared with coincidental sharing between unrelated individuals, out-of-frame TCR alpha sequences shared between twins showed an excess of sequences with low generation probability. Abundant cord blood beta clonotypes carried fewer insertions; young adult naive repertoires showed a weaker similar trend, while memory repertoires showed none. In beta out-of-frame sequences, excess twin sharing was weaker, because having fewer shared sequences lowered the signal-to-noise ratio. Invariant T cells such as MAIT and iNKT could partly confound zero-insertion analyses, although diverse VJ usage argued against such confounding for most clonotypes. Because the same donors could not be followed over many years, conclusions were based on cross-sectional statistical analysis. In monozygotic twins, recombination models systematically underestimated out-of-frame TCR alpha sharing, but the models matched the sharing seen between unrelated individuals.

These same data were also listed under a study on yellow fever vaccine responses in identical twins. Per that second paper: The authors reported that the T cell response to vaccination in identical twins appeared partly convergent and partly personalized. The study precisely tracked vaccine-responding T cell clones in identical twins.

This receptor was taken from a young woman in good health. The sequencing sample was made of PBMCs.

The nucleotide sequence is given as TGTGCCAGCGCCAGGACTAGCGGGAGTTACAATGAGCAGTTCTTC. The resulting protein is CASARTSGSYNEQFF. Recombination connected TRBV14 to TRBJ2-1, with 13 bases in between that match TRBD2. The CDR1 and CDR2 encoded by the germline V gene are SGHDN and FVKESK. V loses 8 bases at its end and J loses 4 bases; junction bases beyond the gene matches: 5. From the cysteine up to the phenylalanine, the CDR3 has a length of 15 residues. Left in the record is the CDR3 DNA by itself, 45 bases read in frame from the first base.